This T cell receptor (beta chain) was sequenced for a study of blood T cell repertoires in COVID-19. Trimming shortened V by 6 bases and J by 6 bases, and 15 bases separated the two germline ends. The CDR3 spans 14 residues. Germline V gene sequence: CDR1 MNHEY, CDR2 SVGEGT. Assay: immunoSEQ multiplex PCR; the TCRdb copy retains only in-frame clones and omits some. The profile shows about 310,000 clones, around nine tenths of them singletons. This clonotype was obtained from a woman younger than 45 who had recovered from COVID-19. Sequences were obtained from PBMCs or T cells enriched from blood (not recorded which). V and J are TRBV6-2 or TRBV6-3 and TRBJ1-5, with no clear D. The CDR3 loop reads CASSRDGDPQPQHF. In DNA, the CDR3 is TGTGCCAGCAGCCGCGACGGGGATCCTCAGCCCCAGCATTTT.